Sequencing of this T cell receptor beta chain was carried out in a study of T cell responses to AZD1222 COVID-19 vaccine. General observations from the study: Among AZD1222 vaccinees, only five to seven were seropositive at baseline. Along spike, vaccine-associated CD4 TCRs were found throughout, with dominance at 160-218 and 743-854. With two AZD1222 doses given, Spike-specific TCR breadth and depth both rose. Sampled repertoires all dated from after the peak T cell response.

Profiled with immunoSEQ multiplex PCR; TCRdb holds only in-frame clones, not every one. The sample shows 120,000 to 150,000 clones, 90% to 95% of them seen only once. In regard to this clone: Its antigen is still unknown.

With 2 bases removed from V and 0 bases from J, the gap between germline ends came to 9 bases. The CDR3 extends over 15 amino acids. Germline lookup yields CDR1 MGHRA and CDR2 YSYEKL. The material sequenced was peripheral blood, taken on day 0 of AZD1222 vaccination. This TCR was recovered from an adult in good health. The rearrangement links TRBV4-1 to TRBJ2-3; a weak D match, TRBD2 (5 bases). CDR3 DNA sequence: TGCGCCAGCAGCCAATGGGAGTTCAGCACAGATACGCAGTATTTT. It specifies CASSQWEFSTDTQYF.